This TCR beta chain was recorded in a study of blood T cell repertoires in COVID-19. Looking at the study overall: COVID-19 samples collected from the United States, Italy and Spain covered acute and convalescent phases.

With respect to this clone: Other DNA sequences of this sample code for an identical CDR3.

The germline V gene has CDR1 SNHLY and CDR2 FYNNEI. The junction had 6 bases not matched to a gene; V was cut back by 6 bases and J by 5 bases. CDR3 length equals 13 residues. Measured with immunoSEQ multiplex PCR; TCRdb has only the in-frame clones, and not every one. Found here are about 140,000 clones, 80% to 85% of them singletons; the top ten hold 4%. This chain uses TRBV2 with TRBJ1-1, with 7 bases aligning to TRBD1. The sample comprised peripheral blood. The sequence was obtained from a woman in her sixties or seventies with acute or convalescent COVID-19. The CDR3 DNA follows: TGTGCCAGCAGCGACCAGGGGGGTACTGAAGCTTTCTTT. Translated: CASSDQGGTEAFF.